This TCR beta chain was observed in a study of tumor and adjacent non-tumor tissue in lung cancer. RNA was extracted from bulk tissue without any cell sorting. The library came from three nested PCR rounds adapted from ARM-PCR protocols. Each CDR3 protein is one row after TCRdb ran MiXCR on the multiplex PCR reads. The repertoire includes about 110,000 distinct CDR3 sequences, roughly 75% of them detected once, and under 45% sits in the top ten. The sample taken for sequencing was lung tumor tissue. The TCR comes from a woman aged 55-70 years with non-small cell lung cancer.

CDR3 region: CASSPRQEQEETQYF. DNA of the CDR3: TGTGCCAGCAGCCCCCGACAGGAGCAGGAAGAGACCCAGTACTTC. The chain recombines TRBV4-2 with TRBJ2-5; maybe TRBD1 (6 bases). The CDR3 spans 15 residues. Between the trimmed V and J ends, which lost 4 bases and 3 bases, there was a span of 15 bases. Germline V CDR1 and CDR2: LGHNA, YNFKEQ.